This T cell receptor beta chain was found in a study of early T cells in non-severe SARS-CoV-2 infection. Study-wide background: RNA in bulk from unsorted whole blood was sequenced, and chains were unpaired. Findings and limits, study-wide: VDJdb-based annotation leaned toward anti-spike CD8 responses and missed private and CD4 specificities.

Individual cDNA molecules were tagged with unique molecular identifiers, the study reported. MiXCR, run by TCRdb on the 5' RACE reads, gives a single entry per CDR3 protein. Of more than 80,000 distinct CDR3 sequences in the sample, roughly 15% were seen once. In regard to this clonotype: What it recognizes is unknown.

The V and J ends lost 4 bases and 4 bases respectively, with 8 bases between them. The V gene's germline CDR1 is GTSNPN and CDR2 SVGIG (reference sequence). There are 12 residues in the CDR3. The chain employs TRBV30 and TRBJ2-1; D ambiguous. Sequencing used whole blood. The TCR originated in an adult who was a healthcare worker with PCR-confirmed SARS-CoV-2 infection or an uninfected control (not recorded which). For the CDR3, the DNA is TGTGCCTGGACGGTCGGATACAATGAGCAGTTCTTC. Translated: CAWTVGYNEQFF. Using reference TRBV30 and TRBJ2-1 for the parts outside the CDR3, the full variable domain is SQTIHQWPATLVQPVGSPLSLECTVEGTSNPNLYWYRQAAGRGLQLLFYSVGIGQISSEVPQNLSASRPQDRQFILSSKKLLLSDSGFYLCAWTVGYNEQFFGPGTRLTVL.